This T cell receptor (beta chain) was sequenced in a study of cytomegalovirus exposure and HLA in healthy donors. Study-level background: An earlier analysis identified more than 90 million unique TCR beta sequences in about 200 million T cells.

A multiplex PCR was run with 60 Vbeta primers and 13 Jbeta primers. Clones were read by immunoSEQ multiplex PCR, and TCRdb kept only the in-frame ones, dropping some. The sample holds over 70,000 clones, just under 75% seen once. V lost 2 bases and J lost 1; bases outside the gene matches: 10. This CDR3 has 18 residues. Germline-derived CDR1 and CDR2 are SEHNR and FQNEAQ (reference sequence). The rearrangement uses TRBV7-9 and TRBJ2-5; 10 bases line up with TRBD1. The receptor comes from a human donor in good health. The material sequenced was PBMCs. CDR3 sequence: CASSLMGGTGDLQETQYF. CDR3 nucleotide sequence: TGTGCCAGCAGCTTAATGGGAGGGACAGGGGACCTCCAAGAGACCCAGTACTTC. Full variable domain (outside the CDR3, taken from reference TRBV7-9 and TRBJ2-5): DTGVSQNPRHKITKRGQNVTFRCDPISEHNRLYWYRQTLGQGPEFLTYFQNEAQLEKSRLLSDRFSAERPKGSFSTLEIQRTEQGDSAMYLCASSLMGGTGDLQETQYFGPGTRLLVL.